In this sample, the clone carrying this TCR beta chain turned up many times. Its antigen is currently unknown. For TCR beta, libraries came from quantitative 5'-RACE with molecular barcodes. TCRdb redid the calling of the 5' RACE reads with MiXCR, one entry per CDR3 protein. This sample has fewer than 550,000 distinct CDR3 sequences, with roughly 5.3% found just once. The data originate from a study of CD8 T cells in ankylosing spondylitis. General study points: Disease-linked clones bore a CD8+ phenotype and were relatively rare in peripheral blood. A TCR beta motif of 7 to 9 highly homologous variants seemed to mark ankylosing spondylitis blood.

Trimming pared 3 bases from V and 4 bases from J, leaving 21 bases between. The germline V gene has CDR1 MDHEN and CDR2 SYDVKM. This CDR3 comprises 17 residues. Source material: blood, either unsorted or a sorted T cell fraction (not recorded which). The chain joins TRBV28 to TRBJ2-5, with D perhaps matching TRBD1 (6 bases). This clonotype was sampled from a male donor with ankylosing spondylitis. Here the CDR3 reads CASSFPKNRVPRETQYF. The CDR3 DNA follows: TGTGCCAGCAGTTTCCCGAAAAACAGGGTTCCGAGAGAGACCCAGTACTTC.